These T cell receptor beta chains were read from a single sample in a study of shared clonotypes between healthy human individuals. Method: immunoSEQ multiplex PCR; TCRdb's copy keeps in-frame clones and lacks some. The sample contains about 520,000 clones, about 72% of which appear only once. Sequences were obtained from PBMCs. These receptors were obtained from a woman between 40 and 55 years old in good health. Some clones in this sample may be carry-over from other donors' samples. Each CDR3 is given with its conserved first and last residue. Fields, in order: J gene, D gene, clone size, V gene, CDR3 protein, CDR3 DNA. The D gene is left open where the match is weak. Some rows mark clone size as missing; the rest say once, few, many or name a class of expanded clone.

j_gene: TRBJ2-3
d_gene: TRBD2
abundance: once
v_gene: TRBV5-4
CDR3aa: CASSRPGLAGSSADTQYF
CDR3nt: TGTGCCAGCAGTCGACCGGGACTAGCGGGTTCATCCGCAGATACGCAGTATTTT

j_gene: TRBJ2-3
d_gene: .
abundance: few
v_gene: TRBV28
CDR3aa: CASRGGPGTDTQYF
CDR3nt: TGTGCCAGCAGGGGGGGCCCTGGCACAGATACGCAGTATTTT

j_gene: TRBJ2-7
d_gene: .
abundance: .
v_gene: TRBV5-6
CDR3aa: CASSLAPHYEQYF
CDR3nt: TGTGCCAGCAGCTTGGCTCCCCACTACGAGCAGTACTTC

j_gene: TRBJ2-4
d_gene: TRBD2
abundance: .
v_gene: TRBV5-1
CDR3aa: CASSLGLANIQYF
CDR3nt: TGCGCCAGCAGCTTGGGACTAGCGAACATTCAGTACTTC

j_gene: TRBJ2-7
d_gene: .
abundance: .
v_gene: TRBV10-3
CDR3aa: CAISRTDVGREQYF
CDR3nt: TGTGCCATCAGCCGGACGGACGTTGGGAGGGAGCAGTACTTC

j_gene: TRBJ1-2
d_gene: .
abundance: .
v_gene: TRBV5-1
CDR3aa: CASSLGQIYGYTF
CDR3nt: TGCGCCAGCAGCTTGGGACAGATCTATGGCTACACCTTC

j_gene: TRBJ1-5
d_gene: .
abundance: .
v_gene: TRBV2
CDR3aa: CASSRTEPYSNQPQHF
CDR3nt: TGTGCCAGCTCAAGGACGGAACCCTATAGCAATCAGCCCCAGCATTTT

j_gene: TRBJ2-3
d_gene: TRBD2
abundance: .
v_gene: TRBV18
CDR3aa: CASSSSREERDTQYF
CDR3nt: TGTGCCAGCTCTTCCTCACGGGAGGAAAGAGATACGCAGTATTTT

j_gene: TRBJ1-2
d_gene: .
abundance: .
v_gene: TRBV2
CDR3aa: CASSEMEGNGYTF
CDR3nt: TGTGCCAGCAGTGAAATGGAAGGGAATGGCTACACCTTC

j_gene: TRBJ1-1
d_gene: .
abundance: .
v_gene: TRBV11-2
CDR3aa: CASSLVIMNTEAFF
CDR3nt: TGTGCCAGCAGCTTAGTTATCATGAACACTGAAGCTTTCTTT